The 13 T cell receptor beta chains listed next were all sequenced from one sample in a study of siplizumab effects on memory and regulatory T cells. Assay: immunoSEQ multiplex PCR; the TCRdb copy retains only in-frame clones and omits some. In the table there are about 68,000 clones, 93% of which are singletons. Sequencing was carried out using CD8+ T cells sorted from blood. The source of these receptors is a human donor in good health.

The chain joins TRBV25-1 to TRBJ2-3; unclear D gene. With 2 bases removed from V and 4 bases from J, the gap between germline ends came to 1 base. Germline CDR1 reads MGHDK; CDR2 reads SYGVNS. The CDR3 totals 11 residues. The chain's CDR3 is CASSEADTQYF. In DNA, the CDR3 is TGTGCCAGCAGTGAAGCAGATACGCAGTATTTT.

The rearrangement links TRBV27 to TRBJ1-1; 12 positions agree with TRBD1. V gave up 11 bases and J gave up 5 bases; unmatched junction bases: 18. The CDR3 extends over 17 amino acids. Per the germline V gene, CDR1 is MNHEY and CDR2 is SMNVEV (reference sequence). The CDR3 coding sequence is TGTGCCTCAGCAATACCCTCCCTGGGACAGGGGGCTACTGAAGCTTTCTTT. It specifies CASAIPSLGQGATEAFF.

The chain carries TRBV27 and TRBJ2-2; 8 bases fit TRBD1. The CDR3 covers 14 residues. The germline V gene has CDR1 MNHEY and CDR2 SMNVEV (reference sequence). J gave up 3 bases and V 5 bases, and 2 bases lay outside the gene matches. The CDR3 coding sequence is TGTGCCAGCAGTCTGGGACAGGACACCGGGGAGCTGTTTTTT. Its protein is CASSLGQDTGELFF.

This clone was recorded only once. The CDR3 DNA follows: TGCAGTGCCCGGCCCACCCAGCATTTT. This codes for CSARPTQHF. V gene TRBV20-1 combines with J gene TRBJ1-5; no clear D gene. The germline V gene encodes CDR1 DFQATT and CDR2 SNEGSKA (reference sequence). This CDR3 spans 9 amino acids. V lost 6 bases, J lost 11 bases, and 8 bases lay in between.

In regard to this clone: This specimen includes other DNA sequences encoding the same CDR3. The rearrangement uses TRBV19 and TRBJ1-1; unclear D gene. CDR1 is LNHDA, CDR2 SQIVND, per germline (reference sequence). V lost 5 bases and J lost 2, with 3 bases in between. This CDR3 is built from 11 residues. This CDR3 is CASSRNTEAFF. The CDR3 coding sequence is TGTGCCAGTAGTCGTAACACTGAAGCTTTCTTT.

CDR3 sequence (DNA): TGTGCCAGCAGTTCGTCGGGGGGTCCGTTCTACGAGCAGTACTTC. It is translated as CASSSSGGPFYEQYF. V and J are TRBV27 and TRBJ2-7; TRBD2 agrees at 7 bases. The CDR3 has 15 residues. Germline loops: CDR1 MNHEY, CDR2 SMNVEV (reference sequence). V lost 4 bases, J lost 3 bases, and 9 bases stayed unmatched.

The CDR3 region is CATSRSGYNEQFF. CDR3 sequence (DNA): TGTGCCACCAGCAGATCAGGATACAATGAGCAGTTCTTC. This rearrangement joins TRBV15 to TRBJ2-1; D gene uncertain. Trimming took off 2 bases at V and 4 bases at J, with 6 bases between the two ends. Germline assignment: CDR1 LNHNV and CDR2 YYDKDF (reference sequence). This CDR3 contains 13 residues. The full variable domain, with the rest looked up from reference TRBV15 and TRBJ2-1, is DAMVIQNPRYQVTQFGKPVTLSCSQTLNHNVMYWYQQKSSQAPKLLFHYYDKDFNNEADTPDNFQSRRPNTSFCFLDIRSPGLGDTAMYLCATSRSGYNEQFFGPGTRLTVL.

J is TRBJ2-3 and V is TRBV6-4; 11 nucleotides agree with TRBD1. The CDR3 contains 15 residues. Germline V gene data show CDR1 as MRHNA and CDR2 as SNTAGT. V dropped 4 bases and J dropped 5; count of bases not matched to a gene: 5. As DNA, the CDR3 is TGTGCCAGCAGTGTCCCGGGACAGGGGGAAGATACGCAGTATTTT. Residues: CASSVPGQGEDTQYF.

The chain is built from TRBV6-4 and TRBJ1-1, with D unclear. Germline CDR1 reads MRHNA; CDR2 reads SNTAGT. This CDR3 region has 13 residues. V was pared by 6 bases and J by 2 bases, with 10 bases between. The CDR3 DNA reads TGTGCCAGCAGGGGCTCAGCCAACACTGAAGCTTTCTTT. It translates to CASRGSANTEAFF.

J is TRBJ1-1 and V is TRBV9; no clear D gene. CDR3 length: 13 residues. Germline V gene lookup returns CDR1 SGDLS and CDR2 YYNGEE. The V and J ends lost 2 bases and 3 bases respectively, with 8 bases between them. CDR3 in DNA: TGTGCCAGCAGCGTCCTGGGTTACACTGAAGCTTTCTTT. Translation gives CASSVLGYTEAFF. Drawing the rest from reference TRBV9 and TRBJ1-1, the complete variable domain is DSGVTQTPKHLITATGQRVTLRCSPRSGDLSVYWYQQSLDQGLQFLIQYYNGEERAKGNILERFSAQQFPDLHSELNLSSLELGDSALYFCASSVLGYTEAFFGQGTRLTVV.

This clone appeared a single time. The CDR3 sequence: CASSLEGAGTEAFF. The CDR3 region has the DNA TGTGCCAGCAGCTTAGAGGGGGCAGGAACTGAAGCTTTCTTT. The chain employs TRBV7-8 and TRBJ1-1; 7 nucleotides line up with TRBD1. The germline gives CDR1 SGHVS, CDR2 FQNEAQ. The CDR3 covers 14 residues. Unmatched junction bases numbered 4, after V lost 1 base and J lost 5 bases. Drawing the rest from reference TRBV7-8 and TRBJ1-1, the complete variable domain is GAGVSQSPRYKVAKRGQDVALRCDPISGHVSLFWYQQALGQGPEFLTYFQNEAQLDKSGLPSDRFFAERPEGSVSTLKIQRTQQEDSAVYLCASSLEGAGTEAFFGQGTRLTVV.

The chain combines TRBV1 with TRBJ1-1; the D call in the table, TRBD1, was not verified against the DNA. TRBV1 is marked as a pseudogene. The length of the CDR3 is 14 residues. CDR3 protein: CTSSRGRGQTEAFF. The CDR3 bases are TGCACCAGCAGCCGAGGCAGGGGGCAAACTGAAGCTTTCTTT.

This clone has just one count. The J gene is TRBJ1-4, the V gene TRBV18; no reliable D call. Germline CDR1 KGHSH, CDR2 LQKENI. Trimming pared 3 bases from V and 4 bases from J, leaving 9 bases between. The CDR3 loop spans 14 amino acids. The CDR3 bases are TGTGCCAGCTCACCTCCGGACGGTAATGAAAAACTGTTTTTT. This sequence encodes CASSPPDGNEKLFF. The full variable domain, completed using reference TRBV18 and TRBJ1-4, is NAGVMQNPRHLVRRRGQEARLRCSPMKGHSHVYWYRQLPEEGLKFMVYLQKENIIDESGMPKERFSAEFPKEGPSILRIQQVVRGDSAAYFCASSPPDGNEKLFFGSGTQLSVL.